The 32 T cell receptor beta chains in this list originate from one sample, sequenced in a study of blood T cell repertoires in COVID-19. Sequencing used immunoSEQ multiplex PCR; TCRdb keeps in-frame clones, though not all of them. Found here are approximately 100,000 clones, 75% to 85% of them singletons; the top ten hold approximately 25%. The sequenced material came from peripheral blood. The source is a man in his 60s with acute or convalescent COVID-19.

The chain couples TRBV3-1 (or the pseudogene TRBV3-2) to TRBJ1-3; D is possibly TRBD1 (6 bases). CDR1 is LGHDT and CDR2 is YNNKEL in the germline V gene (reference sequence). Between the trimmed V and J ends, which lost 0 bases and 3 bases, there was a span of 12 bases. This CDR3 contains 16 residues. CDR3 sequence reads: CASSQDLTGNGNTIYF. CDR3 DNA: TGTGCCAGCAGCCAAGATTTAACAGGGAATGGAAACACCATATATTTT.

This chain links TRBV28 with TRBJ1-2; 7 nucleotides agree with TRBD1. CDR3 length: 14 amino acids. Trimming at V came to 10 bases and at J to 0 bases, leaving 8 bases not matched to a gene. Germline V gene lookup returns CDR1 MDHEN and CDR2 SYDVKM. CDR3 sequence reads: CATWTGPPNYGYTF. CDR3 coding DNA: TGTGCCACCTGGACAGGCCCCCCTAACTATGGCTACACCTTC.

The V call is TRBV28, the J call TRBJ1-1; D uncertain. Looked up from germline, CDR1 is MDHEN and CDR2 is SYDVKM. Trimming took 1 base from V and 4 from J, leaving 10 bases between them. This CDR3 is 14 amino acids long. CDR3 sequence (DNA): TGTGCCAGCAGTTTATACCCTAGCGGCACTGAAGCTTTCTTT. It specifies CASSLYPSGTEAFF.

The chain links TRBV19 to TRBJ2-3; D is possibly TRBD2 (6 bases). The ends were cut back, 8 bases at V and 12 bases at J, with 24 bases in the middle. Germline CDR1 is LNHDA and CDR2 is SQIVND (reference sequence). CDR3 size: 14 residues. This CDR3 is CASLTPGSSASQYF. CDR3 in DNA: TGTGCCAGTCTCACCCCAGGCTCTAGCGCTTCCCAGTATTTT.

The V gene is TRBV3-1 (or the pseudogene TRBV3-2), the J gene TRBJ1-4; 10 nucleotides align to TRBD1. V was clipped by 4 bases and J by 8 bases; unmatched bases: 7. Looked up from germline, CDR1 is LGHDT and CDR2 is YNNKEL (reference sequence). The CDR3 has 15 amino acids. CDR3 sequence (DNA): TGTGCCAGCAGCCCCGGGGACAGGGGCCTGGAAAAACTGTTTTTT. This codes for CASSPGDRGLEKLFF.

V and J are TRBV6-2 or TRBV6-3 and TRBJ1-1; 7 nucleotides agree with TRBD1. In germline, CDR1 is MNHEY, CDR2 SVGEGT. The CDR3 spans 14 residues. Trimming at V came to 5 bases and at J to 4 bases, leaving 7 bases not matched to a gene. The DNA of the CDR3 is TGTGCCAGCAGTGAGCGGACAGGAGTCACTGAAGCTTTCTTT. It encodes CASSERTGVTEAFF.

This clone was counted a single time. CDR3 sequence: CASSPGEGSGTDTQYF. CDR3 sequence (DNA): TGCGCCAGCAGCCCGGGGGAGGGATCTGGCACAGATACGCAGTATTTT. The V call is TRBV5-1, the J call TRBJ2-3, with 7 bases lining up with TRBD2. This CDR3 region has 16 residues. Germline CDR1 reads SGHRS; CDR2 reads YFSETQ. Trimming cost V 4 bases and J 1 base; bases outside gene matches: 9.

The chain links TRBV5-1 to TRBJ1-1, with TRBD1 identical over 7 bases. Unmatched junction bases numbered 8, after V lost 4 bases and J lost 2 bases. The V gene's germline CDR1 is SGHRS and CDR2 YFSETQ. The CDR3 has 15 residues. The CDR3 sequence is CASSRLGGENTEAFF. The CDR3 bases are TGCGCCAGCAGCCGCCTAGGGGGCGAAAACACTGAAGCTTTCTTT. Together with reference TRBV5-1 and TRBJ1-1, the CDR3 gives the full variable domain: KAGVTQTPRYLIKTRGQQVTLSCSPISGHRSVSWYQQTPGQGLQFLFEYFSETQRNKGNFPGRFSGRQFSNSRSEMNVSTLELGDSALYLCASSRLGGENTEAFFGQGTRLTVV.

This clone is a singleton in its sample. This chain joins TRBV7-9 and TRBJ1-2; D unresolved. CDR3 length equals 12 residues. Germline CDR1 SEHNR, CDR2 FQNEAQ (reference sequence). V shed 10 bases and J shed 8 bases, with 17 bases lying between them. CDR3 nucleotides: TGTGCCACCTCCCGGCAGGCTGGAGGCTACACCTTC. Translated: CATSRQAGGYTF.

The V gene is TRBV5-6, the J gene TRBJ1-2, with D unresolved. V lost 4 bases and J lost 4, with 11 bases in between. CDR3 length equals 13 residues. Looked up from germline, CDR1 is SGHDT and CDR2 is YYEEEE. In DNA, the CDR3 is TGTGCCAGCAGCGGCTCCCTAGGCTATGGCTACACCTTC. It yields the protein CASSGSLGYGYTF.

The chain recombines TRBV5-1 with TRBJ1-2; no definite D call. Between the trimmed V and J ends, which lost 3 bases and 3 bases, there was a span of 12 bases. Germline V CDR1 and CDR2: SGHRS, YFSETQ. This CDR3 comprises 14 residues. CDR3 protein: CASSSPRGDYGYTF. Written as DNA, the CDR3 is TGCGCCAGCAGCTCGCCCCGGGGTGACTATGGCTACACCTTC.

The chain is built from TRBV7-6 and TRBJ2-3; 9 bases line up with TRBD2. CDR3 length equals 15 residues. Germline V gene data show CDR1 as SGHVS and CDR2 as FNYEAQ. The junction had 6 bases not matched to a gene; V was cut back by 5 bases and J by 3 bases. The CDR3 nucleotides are TGTGCCAGCAGCCCCCGCGGGGGGGCAACAGATACGCAGTATTTT. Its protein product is CASSPRGGATDTQYF.

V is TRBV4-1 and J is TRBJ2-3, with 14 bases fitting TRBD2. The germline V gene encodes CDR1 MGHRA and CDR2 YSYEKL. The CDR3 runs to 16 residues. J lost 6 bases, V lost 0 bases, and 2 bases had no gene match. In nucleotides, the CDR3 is TGCGCCAGCAGCCAAGAGACTAGCGGGGGGGCTGATACGCAGTATTTT. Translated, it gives CASSQETSGGADTQYF.

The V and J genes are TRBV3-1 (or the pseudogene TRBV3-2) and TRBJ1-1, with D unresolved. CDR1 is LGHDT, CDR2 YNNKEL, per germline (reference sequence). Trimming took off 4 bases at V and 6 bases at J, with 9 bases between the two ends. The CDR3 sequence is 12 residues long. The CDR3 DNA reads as TGTGCCAGCAGCCTCACCGGGTCTGAAGCTTTCTTT. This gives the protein CASSLTGSEAFF.

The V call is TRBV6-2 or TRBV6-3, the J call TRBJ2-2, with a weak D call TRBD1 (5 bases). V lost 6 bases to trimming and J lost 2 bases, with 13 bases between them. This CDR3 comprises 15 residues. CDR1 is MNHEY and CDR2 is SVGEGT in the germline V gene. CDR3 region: CASSRRTPNTGELFF. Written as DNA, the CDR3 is TGTGCCAGCAGCCGTAGGACACCCAACACCGGGGAGCTGTTTTTT.

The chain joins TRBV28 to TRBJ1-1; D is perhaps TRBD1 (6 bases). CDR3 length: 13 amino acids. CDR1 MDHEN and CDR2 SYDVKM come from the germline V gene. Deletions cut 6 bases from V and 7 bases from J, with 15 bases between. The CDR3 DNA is TGTGCCAGCAGACAACAGGGCCGGGGTGAAGCTTTCTTT. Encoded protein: CASRQQGRGEAFF.

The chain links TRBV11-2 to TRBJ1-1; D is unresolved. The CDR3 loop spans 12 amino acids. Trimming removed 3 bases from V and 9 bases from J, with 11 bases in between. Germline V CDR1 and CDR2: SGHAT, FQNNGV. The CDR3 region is CASSFVGEQAFF. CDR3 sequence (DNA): TGTGCCAGCAGCTTTGTCGGGGAACAAGCTTTCTTT.

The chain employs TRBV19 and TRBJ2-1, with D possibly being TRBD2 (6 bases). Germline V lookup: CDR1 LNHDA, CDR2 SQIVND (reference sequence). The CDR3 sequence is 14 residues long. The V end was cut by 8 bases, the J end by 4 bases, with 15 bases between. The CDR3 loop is CASAPWGEYNEQFF. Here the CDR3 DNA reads TGTGCCAGTGCACCCTGGGGGGAGTACAATGAGCAGTTCTTC.

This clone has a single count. The CDR3 DNA is TGTGCCACCACCGTATCGACAGGGGCTCACGAGCAGTACTTC. It translates to CATTVSTGAHEQYF. V is TRBV2 and J is TRBJ2-7, with 8 bases identical to TRBD1. Germline loops: CDR1 SNHLY, CDR2 FYNNEI. After removal of 10 bases from V and 5 bases from J, the junction contained 13 bases not matched to a gene. The CDR3 has 14 residues. Supplemented by reference TRBV2 and TRBJ2-7, the full variable domain reads EPEVTQTPSHQVTQMGQEVILRCVPISNHLYFYWYRQILGQKVEFLVSFYNNEISEKSEIFDDQFSVERPDGSNFTLKIRSTKLEDSAMYFCATTVSTGAHEQYFGPGTRLTVT.

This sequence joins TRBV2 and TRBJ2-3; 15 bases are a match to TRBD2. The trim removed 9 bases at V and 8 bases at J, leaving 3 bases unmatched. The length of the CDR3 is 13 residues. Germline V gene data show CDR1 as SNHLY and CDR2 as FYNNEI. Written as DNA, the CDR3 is TGTGCCAGAGGACTAGCGGGGGGGCCTACGCAGTATTTT. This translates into CARGLAGGPTQYF.

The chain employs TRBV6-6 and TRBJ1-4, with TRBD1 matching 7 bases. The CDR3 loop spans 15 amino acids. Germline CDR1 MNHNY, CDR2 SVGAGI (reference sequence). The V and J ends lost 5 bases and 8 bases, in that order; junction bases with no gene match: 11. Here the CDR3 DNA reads TGTGCCAGCAGTAACACCCAGGGGGTACGGGAAAAACTGTTTTTT. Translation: CASSNTQGVREKLFF.

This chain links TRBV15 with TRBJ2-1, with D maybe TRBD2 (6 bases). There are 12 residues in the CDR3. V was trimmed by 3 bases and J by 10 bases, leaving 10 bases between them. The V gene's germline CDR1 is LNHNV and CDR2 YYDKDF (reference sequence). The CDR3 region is CATSSRAGEQFF. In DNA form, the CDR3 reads TGTGCCACCAGCAGCCGGGCGGGGGAGCAGTTCTTC.

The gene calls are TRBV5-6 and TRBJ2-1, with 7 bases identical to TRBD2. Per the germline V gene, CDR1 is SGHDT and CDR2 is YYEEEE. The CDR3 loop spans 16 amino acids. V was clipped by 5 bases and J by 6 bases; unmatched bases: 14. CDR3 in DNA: TGTGCCAGCAGGCCTGCCCTGTCCGGGGGGTCCAATGAGCAGTTCTTC. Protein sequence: CASRPALSGGSNEQFF.

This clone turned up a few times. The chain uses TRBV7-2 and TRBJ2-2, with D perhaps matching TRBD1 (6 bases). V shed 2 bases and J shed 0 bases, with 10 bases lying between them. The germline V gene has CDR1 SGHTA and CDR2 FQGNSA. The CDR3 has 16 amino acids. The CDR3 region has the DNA TGTGCCAGCAGCTTATTCGGGACACCGAACACCGGGGAGCTGTTTTTT. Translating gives CASSLFGTPNTGELFF.

The CDR3 DNA is TGCGCCAGCAGCCTCACAGGGGTTACCTATAATTCACCCCTCCACTTT. Its translation: CASSLTGVTYNSPLHF. The chain combines TRBV5-1 with TRBJ1-6, with TRBD1 matching 7 bases. The length of the CDR3 is 16 residues. Looked up from germline, CDR1 is SGHRS and CDR2 is YFSETQ. V shed 4 bases, J shed 2 bases, and the junction held 6 bases outside the gene matches. Full variable domain (missing parts from reference TRBV5-1 and TRBJ1-6): KAGVTQTPRYLIKTRGQQVTLSCSPISGHRSVSWYQQTPGQGLQFLFEYFSETQRNKGNFPGRFSGRQFSNSRSEMNVSTLELGDSALYLCASSLTGVTYNSPLHFGNGTRLTVT.

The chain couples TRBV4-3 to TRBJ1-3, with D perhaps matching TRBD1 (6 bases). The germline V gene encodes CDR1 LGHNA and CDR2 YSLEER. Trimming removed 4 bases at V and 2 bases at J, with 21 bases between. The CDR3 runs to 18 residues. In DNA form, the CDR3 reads TGCGCCAGCAGCCCCCCCTATGGCAGGGACATCGCTGGAAACACCATATATTTT. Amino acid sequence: CASSPPYGRDIAGNTIYF.

The CDR3 sequence: CASTDGQTNQPQHF. The CDR3 DNA reads as TGTGCCAGCACCGATGGACAGACAAATCAGCCCCAGCATTTT. This sequence joins TRBV6-6 and TRBJ1-5; D perhaps matches TRBD1 (6 bases). Trimming stripped 7 bases from V and 4 bases from J, with 14 bases between. The germline gives CDR1 MNHNY, CDR2 SVGAGI (reference sequence). The length of the CDR3 is 14 residues.

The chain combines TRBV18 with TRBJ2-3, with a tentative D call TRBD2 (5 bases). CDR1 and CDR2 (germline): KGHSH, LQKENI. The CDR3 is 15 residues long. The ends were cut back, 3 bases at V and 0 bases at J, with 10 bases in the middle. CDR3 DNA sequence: TGTGCCAGCTCACCGGACTTGTTAAGCACAGATACGCAGTATTTT. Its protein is CASSPDLLSTDTQYF.

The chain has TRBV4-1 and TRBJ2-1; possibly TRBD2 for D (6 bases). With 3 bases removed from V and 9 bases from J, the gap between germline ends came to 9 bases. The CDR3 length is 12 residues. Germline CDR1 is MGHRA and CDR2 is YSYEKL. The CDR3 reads CASSHPGGEQFF. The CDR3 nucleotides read TGCGCCAGCAGCCACCCCGGGGGTGAGCAGTTCTTC.

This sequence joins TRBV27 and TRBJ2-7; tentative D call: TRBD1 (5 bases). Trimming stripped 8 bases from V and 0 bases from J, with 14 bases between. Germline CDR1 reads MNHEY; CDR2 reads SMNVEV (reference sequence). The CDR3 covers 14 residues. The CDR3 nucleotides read TGTGCCAGCCGAATAGACAGTAGCTCCTACGAGCAGTACTTC. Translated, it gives CASRIDSSSYEQYF.

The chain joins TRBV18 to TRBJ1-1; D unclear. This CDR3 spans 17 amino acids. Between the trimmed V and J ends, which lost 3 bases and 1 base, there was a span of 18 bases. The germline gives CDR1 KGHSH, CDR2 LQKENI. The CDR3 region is CASSPLPPREGNTEAFF. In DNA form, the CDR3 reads TGTGCCAGCTCACCCCTCCCCCCTCGGGAGGGGAACACTGAAGCTTTCTTT.

Here the CDR3 DNA reads TGTGCCAGCAGCCACCGCACAGGGGGTATTTTCACAGATACGCAGTATTTT. Amino acid sequence: CASSHRTGGIFTDTQYF. The chain couples TRBV3-1 (or the pseudogene TRBV3-2) to TRBJ2-3; 8 nucleotides agree with TRBD1. Germline V gene data show CDR1 as LGHDT and CDR2 as YNNKEL (reference sequence). The CDR3 is 17 amino acids. With V trimmed by 3 bases and J by 2 bases, 10 bases remained unmatched.